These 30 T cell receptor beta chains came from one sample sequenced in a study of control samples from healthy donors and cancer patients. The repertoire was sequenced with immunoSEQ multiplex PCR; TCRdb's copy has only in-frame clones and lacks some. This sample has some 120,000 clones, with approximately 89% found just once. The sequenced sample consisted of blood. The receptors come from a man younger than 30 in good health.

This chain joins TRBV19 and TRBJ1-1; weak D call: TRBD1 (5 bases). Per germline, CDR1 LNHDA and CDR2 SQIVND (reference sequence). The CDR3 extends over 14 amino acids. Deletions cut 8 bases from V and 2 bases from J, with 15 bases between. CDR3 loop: CASSRDGSNTEAFF. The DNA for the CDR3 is TGTGCCAGTTCAAGGGACGGTTCTAACACTGAAGCTTTCTTT.

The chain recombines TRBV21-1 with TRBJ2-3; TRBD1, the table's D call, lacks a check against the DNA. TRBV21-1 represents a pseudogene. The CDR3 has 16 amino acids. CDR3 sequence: CASSKARTGSTDTQYF. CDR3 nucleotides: TGTGCCAGCAGCAAAGCGAGGACAGGGAGCACAGATACGCAGTATTTT.

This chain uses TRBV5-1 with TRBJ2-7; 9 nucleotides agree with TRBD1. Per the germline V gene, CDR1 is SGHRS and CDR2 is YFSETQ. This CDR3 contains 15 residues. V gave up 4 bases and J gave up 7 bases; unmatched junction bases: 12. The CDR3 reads CASSVTGTGPGEQYF. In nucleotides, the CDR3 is TGCGCCAGCAGCGTAACCGGGACAGGGCCCGGGGAGCAGTACTTC.

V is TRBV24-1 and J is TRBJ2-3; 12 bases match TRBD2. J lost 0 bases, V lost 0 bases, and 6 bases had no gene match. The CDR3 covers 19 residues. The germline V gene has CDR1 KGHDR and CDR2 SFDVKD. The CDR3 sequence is CATSDLARTSGNSTDTQYF. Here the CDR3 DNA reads TGTGCCACCAGTGATTTGGCCCGGACTAGCGGGAATAGCACAGATACGCAGTATTTT.

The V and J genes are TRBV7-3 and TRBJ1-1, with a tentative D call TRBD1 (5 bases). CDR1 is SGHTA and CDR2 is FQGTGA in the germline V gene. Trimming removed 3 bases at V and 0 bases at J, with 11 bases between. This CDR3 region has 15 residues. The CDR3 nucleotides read TGTGCCAGCAGCTTGGGGGAGGGGATGAACACTGAAGCTTTCTTT. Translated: CASSLGEGMNTEAFF.

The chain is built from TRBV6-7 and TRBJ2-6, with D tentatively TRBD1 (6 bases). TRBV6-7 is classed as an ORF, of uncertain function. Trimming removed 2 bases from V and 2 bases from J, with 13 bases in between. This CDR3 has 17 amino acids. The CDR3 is CASSYRDTGPGANVLTF. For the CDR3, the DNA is TGTGCCAGCAGTTACAGGGACACTGGGCCTGGGGCCAACGTCCTGACTTTC.

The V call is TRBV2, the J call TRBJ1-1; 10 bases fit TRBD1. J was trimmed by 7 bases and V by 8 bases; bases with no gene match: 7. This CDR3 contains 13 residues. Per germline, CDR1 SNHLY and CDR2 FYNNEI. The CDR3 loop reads CASGGQGFSEAFF. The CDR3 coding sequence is TGTGCCAGCGGGGGACAGGGGTTCAGTGAAGCTTTCTTT.

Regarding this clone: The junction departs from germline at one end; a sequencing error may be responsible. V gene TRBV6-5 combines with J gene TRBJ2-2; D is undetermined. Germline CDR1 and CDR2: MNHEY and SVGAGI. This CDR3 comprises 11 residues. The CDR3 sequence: CASSNNGELFF. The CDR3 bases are TGTGCCTCATCCAACAACGGGGAGCTGTTTTTT.

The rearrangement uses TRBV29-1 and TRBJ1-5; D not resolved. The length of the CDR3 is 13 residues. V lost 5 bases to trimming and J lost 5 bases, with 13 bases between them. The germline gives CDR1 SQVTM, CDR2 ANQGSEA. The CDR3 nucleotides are TGCAGCGTTACCACTGCTTTGGATCAGCCCCAGCATTTT. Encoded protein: CSVTTALDQPQHF.

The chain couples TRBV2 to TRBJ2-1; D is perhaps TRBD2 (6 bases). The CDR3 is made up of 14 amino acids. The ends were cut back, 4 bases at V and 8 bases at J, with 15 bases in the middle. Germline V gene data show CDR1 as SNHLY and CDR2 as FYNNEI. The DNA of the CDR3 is TGTGCCAGCAGTGTCGGGGGATTAGGCGATGAGCAGTTCTTC. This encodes CASSVGGLGDEQFF.

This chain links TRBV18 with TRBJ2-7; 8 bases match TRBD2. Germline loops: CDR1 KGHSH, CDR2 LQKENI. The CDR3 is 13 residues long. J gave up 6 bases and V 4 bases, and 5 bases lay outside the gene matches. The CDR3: CASSRGGKGEQYF. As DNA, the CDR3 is TGTGCCAGCTCACGCGGGGGGAAAGGCGAGCAGTACTTC.

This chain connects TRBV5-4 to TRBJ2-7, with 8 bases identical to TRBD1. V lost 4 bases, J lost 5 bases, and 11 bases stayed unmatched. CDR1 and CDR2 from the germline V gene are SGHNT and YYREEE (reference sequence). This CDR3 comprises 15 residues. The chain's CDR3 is CASSVGQGLSDEQYF. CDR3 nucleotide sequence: TGTGCCAGCAGCGTCGGACAGGGTCTTTCCGACGAGCAGTACTTC.

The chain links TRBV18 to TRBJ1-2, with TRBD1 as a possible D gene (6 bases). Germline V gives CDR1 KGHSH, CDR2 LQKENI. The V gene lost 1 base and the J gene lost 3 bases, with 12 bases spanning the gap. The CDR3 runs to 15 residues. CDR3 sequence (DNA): TGTGCCAGCTCACCACAACGGGGGGCGGACTATGGCTACACCTTC. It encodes CASSPQRGADYGYTF.

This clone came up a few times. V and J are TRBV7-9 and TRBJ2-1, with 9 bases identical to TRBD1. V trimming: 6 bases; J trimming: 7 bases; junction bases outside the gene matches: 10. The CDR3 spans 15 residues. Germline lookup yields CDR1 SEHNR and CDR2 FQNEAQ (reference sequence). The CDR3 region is CASRSGQGWLNEQFF. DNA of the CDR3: TGTGCCAGCAGATCGGGACAGGGTTGGTTGAATGAGCAGTTCTTC. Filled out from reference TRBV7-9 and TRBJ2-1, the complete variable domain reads DTGVSQNPRHKITKRGQNVTFRCDPISEHNRLYWYRQTLGQGPEFLTYFQNEAQLEKSRLLSDRFSAERPKGSFSTLEIQRTEQGDSAMYLCASRSGQGWLNEQFFGPGTRLTVL.

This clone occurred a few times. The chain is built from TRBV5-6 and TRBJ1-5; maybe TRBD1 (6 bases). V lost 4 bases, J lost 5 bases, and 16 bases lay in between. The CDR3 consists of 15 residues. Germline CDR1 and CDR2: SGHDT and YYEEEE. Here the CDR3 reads CASSRRYTGHQPQHF. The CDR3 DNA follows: TGTGCCAGCAGCCGTAGATATACAGGGCATCAGCCCCAGCATTTT.

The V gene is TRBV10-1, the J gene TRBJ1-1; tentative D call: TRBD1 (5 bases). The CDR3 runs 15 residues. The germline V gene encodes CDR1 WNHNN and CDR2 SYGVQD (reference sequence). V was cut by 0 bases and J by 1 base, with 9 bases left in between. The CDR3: CASSESRGKNTEAFF. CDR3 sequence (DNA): TGCGCCAGCAGTGAGTCTCGGGGGAAGAACACTGAAGCTTTCTTT.

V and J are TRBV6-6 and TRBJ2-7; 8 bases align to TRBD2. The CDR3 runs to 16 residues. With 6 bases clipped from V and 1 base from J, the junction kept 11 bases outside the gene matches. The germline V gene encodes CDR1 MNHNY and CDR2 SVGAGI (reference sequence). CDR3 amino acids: CASSQPGGVRSYEQYF. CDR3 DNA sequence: TGTGCCAGCAGCCAACCGGGGGGGGTTCGATCCTACGAGCAGTACTTC.

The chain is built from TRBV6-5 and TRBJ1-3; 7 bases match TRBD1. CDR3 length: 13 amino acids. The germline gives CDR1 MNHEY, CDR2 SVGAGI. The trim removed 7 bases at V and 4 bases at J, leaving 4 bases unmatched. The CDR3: CASTWTGGNTIYF. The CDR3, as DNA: TGTGCCAGCACCTGGACAGGAGGAAACACCATATATTTT.

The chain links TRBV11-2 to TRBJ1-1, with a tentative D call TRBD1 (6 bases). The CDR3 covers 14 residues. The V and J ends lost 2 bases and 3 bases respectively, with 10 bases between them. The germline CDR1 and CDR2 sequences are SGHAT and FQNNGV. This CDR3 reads CASSLKSGDTEAFF. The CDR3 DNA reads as TGTGCCAGCAGCTTAAAATCAGGGGACACTGAAGCTTTCTTT.

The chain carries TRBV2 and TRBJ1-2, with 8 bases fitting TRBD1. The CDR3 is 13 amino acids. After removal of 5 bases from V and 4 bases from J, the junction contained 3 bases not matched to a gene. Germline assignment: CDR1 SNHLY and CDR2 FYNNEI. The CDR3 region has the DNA TGTGCCAGCAGTCAGGACAGGGCCTATGGCTACACCTTC. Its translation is CASSQDRAYGYTF.

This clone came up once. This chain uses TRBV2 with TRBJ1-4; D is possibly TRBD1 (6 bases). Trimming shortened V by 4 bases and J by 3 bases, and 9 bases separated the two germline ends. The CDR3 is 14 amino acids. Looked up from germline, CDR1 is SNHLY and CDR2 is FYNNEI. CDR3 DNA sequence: TGTGCCAGCAGTGGCCCAGGGGCTAATGAAAAACTGTTTTTT. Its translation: CASSGPGANEKLFF.

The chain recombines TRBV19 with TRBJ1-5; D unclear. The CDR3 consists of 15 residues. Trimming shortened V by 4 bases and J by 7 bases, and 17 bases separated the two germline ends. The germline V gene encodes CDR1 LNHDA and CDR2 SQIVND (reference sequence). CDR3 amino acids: CASSTSLPKGQPQHF. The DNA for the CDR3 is TGTGCCAGTAGTACATCCCTCCCGAAGGGACAGCCCCAGCATTTT.

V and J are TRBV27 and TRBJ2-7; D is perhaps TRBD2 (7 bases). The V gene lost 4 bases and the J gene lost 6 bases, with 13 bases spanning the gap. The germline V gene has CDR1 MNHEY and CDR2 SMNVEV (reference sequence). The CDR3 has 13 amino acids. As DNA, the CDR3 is TGTGCCAGCAGTTGGGGGGGCGCGGGCGAGCAGTACTTC. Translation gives CASSWGGAGEQYF.

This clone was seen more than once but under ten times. The CDR3 DNA is TGTGCCAGCAGTGAAGGGTCAGGGGGAGATACGCAGTATTTT. It is translated as CASSEGSGGDTQYF. The genes are TRBV6-4 and TRBJ2-3, with 7 positions matching TRBD1. J lost 5 bases, V lost 3 bases, and 5 bases had no gene match. CDR1 and CDR2 (germline): MRHNA, SNTAGT. The CDR3 runs to 14 residues.

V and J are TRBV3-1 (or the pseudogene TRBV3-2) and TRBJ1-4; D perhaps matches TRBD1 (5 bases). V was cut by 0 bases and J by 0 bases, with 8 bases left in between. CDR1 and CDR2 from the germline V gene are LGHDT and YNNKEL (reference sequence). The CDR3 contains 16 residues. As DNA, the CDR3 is TGTGCCAGCAGCCAAGAGACAGTTTCAACTAATGAAAAACTGTTTTTT. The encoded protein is CASSQETVSTNEKLFF.

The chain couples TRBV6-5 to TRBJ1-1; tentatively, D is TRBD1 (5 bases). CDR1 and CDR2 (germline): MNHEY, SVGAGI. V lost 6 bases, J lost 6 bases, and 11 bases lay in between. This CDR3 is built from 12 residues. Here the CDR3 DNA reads TGTGCCAGCAGGAGGGCAGGGTCTGAAGCTTTCTTT. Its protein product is CASRRAGSEAFF.

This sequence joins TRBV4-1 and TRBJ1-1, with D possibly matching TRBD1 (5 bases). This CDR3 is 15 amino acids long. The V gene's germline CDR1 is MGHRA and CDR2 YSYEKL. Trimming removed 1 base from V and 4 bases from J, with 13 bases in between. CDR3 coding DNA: TGCGCCAGCAGCCAAGTAACCGGGGCTCTCACTGAAGCTTTCTTT. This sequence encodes CASSQVTGALTEAFF.

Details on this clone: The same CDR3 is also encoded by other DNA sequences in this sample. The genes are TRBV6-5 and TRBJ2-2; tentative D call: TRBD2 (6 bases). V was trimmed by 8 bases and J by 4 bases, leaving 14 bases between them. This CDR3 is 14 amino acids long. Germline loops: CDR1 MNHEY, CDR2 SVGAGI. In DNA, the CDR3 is TGTGCCAGCGCCTCGGGGGAGATCACCGGGGAGCTGTTTTTT. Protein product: CASASGEITGELFF.

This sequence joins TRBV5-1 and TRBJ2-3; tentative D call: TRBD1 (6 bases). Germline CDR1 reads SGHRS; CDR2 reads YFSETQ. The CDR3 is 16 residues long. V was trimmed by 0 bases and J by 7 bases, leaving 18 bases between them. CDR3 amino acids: CASSLGGPQSPNTQYF. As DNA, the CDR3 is TGCGCCAGCAGCTTGGGGGGGCCTCAATCCCCAAATACGCAGTATTTT.

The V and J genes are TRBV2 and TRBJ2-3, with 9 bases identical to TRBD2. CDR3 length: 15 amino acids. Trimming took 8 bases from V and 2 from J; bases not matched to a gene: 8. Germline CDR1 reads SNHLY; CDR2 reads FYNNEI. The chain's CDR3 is CASLSLAGTTDTQYF. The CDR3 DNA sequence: TGTGCCAGCCTATCCCTAGCGGGGACCACAGATACGCAGTATTTT.